These 27 T cell receptor beta chains were all obtained from the same sample, sequenced in a study of blood T cell repertoires in COVID-19. Clones were sequenced by immunoSEQ multiplex PCR, and TCRdb holds only the in-frame ones, with some missing. The table lists about 270,000 clones, around nine tenths of them singletons. The sample was peripheral blood. Receptors originate from a man aged 40-49 years with active or convalescent COVID-19.

Here the CDR3 reads CASSLQGFAETQYF. DNA of the CDR3: TGCGCCAGCAGCTTGCAGGGGTTCGCAGAGACCCAGTACTTC. J is TRBJ2-5 and V is TRBV5-1; possible D gene TRBD1, 6 bases. The germline V gene has CDR1 SGHRS and CDR2 YFSETQ. This CDR3 contains 14 residues. V was trimmed by 1 base and J by 4 bases, leaving 11 bases between them.

For the CDR3, the DNA is TGTGCCTGCGTCAGGTCCCTTCCAACTAATGAAAAACTGTTTTTT. This sequence encodes CACVRSLPTNEKLFF. V usage is TRBV30 and J usage is TRBJ1-4; no firm D call. The CDR3 runs to 15 residues. CDR1 GTSNPN and CDR2 SVGIG come from the germline V gene (reference sequence). Trimming stripped 6 bases from V and 0 bases from J, with 14 bases between.

V and J are TRBV2 and TRBJ2-6, with D possibly TRBD1 on 6 matching bases. V shed 7 bases and J shed 3 bases, with 19 bases lying between them. The CDR3 loop spans 17 amino acids. Germline V CDR1 and CDR2: SNHLY, FYNNEI. The chain's CDR3 is CASIQVDRQNGANVLTF. The CDR3 nucleotides read TGTGCCAGCATCCAAGTCGACAGGCAAAATGGGGCCAACGTCCTGACTTTC.

The rearrangement uses TRBV9 and TRBJ1-1; D not resolved. The CDR3 is 15 residues long. Deletions cut 0 bases from V and 0 bases from J, with 9 bases between. Germline-derived CDR1 and CDR2 are SGDLS and YYNGEE. The CDR3 coding sequence is TGTGCCAGCAGCGTAGACGGGGTGGTGAACACTGAAGCTTTCTTT. Its translation is CASSVDGVVNTEAFF.

This rearrangement joins TRBV19 to TRBJ2-6; 7 bases map to TRBD2. The CDR3 runs 14 residues. V gave up 7 bases and J gave up 0 bases; unmatched junction bases: 0. CDR1 and CDR2 (germline): LNHDA, SQIVND (reference sequence). CDR3 sequence reads: CASTGGSGANVLTF. CDR3 DNA: TGTGCCAGTACGGGGGGCTCTGGGGCCAACGTCCTGACTTTC.

The V call is TRBV5-4, the J call TRBJ1-4; TRBD1 agrees at 7 bases. J was trimmed by 6 bases and V by 3 bases; bases with no gene match: 11. From germline, CDR1 is SGHNT and CDR2 YYREEE (reference sequence). The CDR3 is made up of 16 amino acids. DNA for the CDR3: TGTGCCAGCAGCTCTAAACGACAGGGCGGAGATGAAAAACTGTTTTTT. Translation gives CASSSKRQGGDEKLFF.

This chain connects TRBV6-5 to TRBJ2-7; 9 nucleotides line up with TRBD1. The CDR3 consists of 14 residues. Germline values: CDR1 MNHEY, CDR2 SVGAGI. V dropped 6 bases and J dropped 4; count of bases not matched to a gene: 7. CDR3 sequence (DNA): TGTGCCAGCAGGGGGACAGGGATGCGGTACGAGCAGTACTTC. This codes for CASRGTGMRYEQYF.

J is TRBJ1-1 and V is TRBV6-4, with 7 bases fitting TRBD1. After removal of 8 bases from V and 0 bases from J, the junction contained 12 bases not matched to a gene. The CDR3 extends over 16 amino acids. Germline CDR1 is MRHNA and CDR2 is SNTAGT. CDR3 DNA sequence: TGTGCCAGCTCCTTCATCCGGACAGGCATGAACACTGAAGCTTTCTTT. Translating it yields CASSFIRTGMNTEAFF.

J is TRBJ2-3 and V is TRBV6-6, with D possibly being TRBD1 (6 bases). The CDR3 sequence is 14 residues long. Trimming cost V 4 bases and J 3 bases, with 11 bases left between them. The germline V gene encodes CDR1 MNHNY and CDR2 SVGAGI (reference sequence). The chain's CDR3 is CASSSQGLTDTQYF. The CDR3 bases are TGTGCCAGCAGTTCCCAGGGGTTGACAGATACGCAGTATTTT.

The rearrangement links TRBV11-2 to TRBJ2-3; 9 bases line up with TRBD1. The germline V gene has CDR1 SGHAT and CDR2 FQNNGV. The CDR3 contains 17 residues. V lost 1 base to trimming and J lost 5 bases; unmatched junction nucleotides: 10. As DNA, the CDR3 is TGTGCCAGCAGCTTAGGGTTATCGGGACAGGGTTTAGATACGCAGTATTTT. Translation gives CASSLGLSGQGLDTQYF.

The V call is TRBV2, the J call TRBJ2-7, with D possibly TRBD2 on 5 matching bases. The CDR3 contains 14 residues. Germline V gene sequence: CDR1 SNHLY, CDR2 FYNNEI. Trimming removed 10 bases at V and 0 bases at J, with 16 bases between. The CDR3 DNA follows: TGTGCCACAGAATTAGACGGACTCTCCTACGAGCAGTACTTC. Translation gives CATELDGLSYEQYF.

J is TRBJ1-3 and V is TRBV4-1; 7 bases fit TRBD1. J was trimmed by 4 bases and V by 3 bases; bases with no gene match: 9. Germline V gene sequence: CDR1 MGHRA, CDR2 YSYEKL. CDR3 size: 16 residues. The CDR3 nucleotides read TGCGCCAGCAGCCAGGACGACAGGGCAAAAGGAAACACCATATATTTT. Its protein is CASSQDDRAKGNTIYF.

This clone was seen a single time. This chain uses TRBV1 with TRBJ2-2; the D segment call TRBD1 is taken from the table without a DNA check. TRBV1 is described as a pseudogene. This CDR3 region has 17 residues. CDR3 DNA sequence: TGCACCAGCAGCCAAGATAAAGCCAGGGTAGGCCGCGGGGAGCTGTTTTTT. Its protein product is CTSSQDKARVGRGELFF.

The J gene is TRBJ2-7, the V gene TRBV2; tentatively, D is TRBD2 (5 bases). This CDR3 is built from 13 residues. In germline, CDR1 is SNHLY, CDR2 FYNNEI. V was pared by 7 bases and J by 2 bases, with 12 bases between. The CDR3 sequence: CASKRTGTYEQYF. The CDR3 DNA follows: TGTGCCAGCAAAAGGACGGGGACCTACGAGCAGTACTTC. Full variable domain (outside the CDR3, taken from reference TRBV2 and TRBJ2-7): EPEVTQTPSHQVTQMGQEVILRCVPISNHLYFYWYRQILGQKVEFLVSFYNNEISEKSEIFDDQFSVERPDGSNFTLKIRSTKLEDSAMYFCASKRTGTYEQYFGPGTRLTVT.

This chain links TRBV6-6 with TRBJ1-2; no definite D call. This CDR3 has 13 amino acids. Deletions cut 5 bases from V and 3 bases from J, with 10 bases between. Germline assignment: CDR1 MNHNY and CDR2 SVGAGI (reference sequence). The CDR3 protein is CASSIDKDYGYTF. The CDR3 DNA follows: TGTGCCAGCAGTATCGACAAAGACTATGGCTACACCTTC.

The chain is built from TRBV3-1 (or the pseudogene TRBV3-2) and TRBJ1-6, with no clear D. The CDR3 has 14 amino acids. The V and J ends lost 4 bases and 7 bases respectively, with 11 bases between them. CDR1 and CDR2 (germline): LGHDT, YNNKEL (reference sequence). DNA for the CDR3: TGTGCCAGCAGCCGAGTTTCGGGGAATTCACCCCTCCACTTT. Translation: CASSRVSGNSPLHF.

This chain uses TRBV18 with TRBJ1-1, with D unresolved. The CDR3 has 13 amino acids. V lost 6 bases, J lost 1 base, and 9 bases lay in between. CDR1 is KGHSH, CDR2 LQKENI, per germline. The DNA of the CDR3 is TGTGCCAGCTCGGTCAAACAGAACACTGAAGCTTTCTTT. Translating it yields CASSVKQNTEAFF.

The sample holds a few counts of this clone. Written as DNA, the CDR3 is TGTGCCAGCAGTGAAGCAAATCTTAGTGCGGCAGCTTCACCCCTCCACTTT. This sequence encodes CASSEANLSAAASPLHF. The chain combines TRBV2 with TRBJ1-6; D ambiguous. The CDR3 spans 17 residues. Per germline, CDR1 SNHLY and CDR2 FYNNEI. The V end was cut by 0 bases, the J end by 9 bases, with 18 bases between.

The chain carries TRBV5-6 and TRBJ1-5; a possible D gene is TRBD1 (5 bases). The CDR3 totals 17 residues. Trimming left V 0 bases short and J 1 base short, with 14 bases between. CDR1 is SGHDT, CDR2 YYEEEE, per germline. The CDR3 here is CASSLAQATDSNQPQHF. CDR3 DNA: TGTGCCAGCAGCTTGGCACAGGCTACAGACAGCAATCAGCCCCAGCATTTT.

The rearrangement links TRBV6-2 or TRBV6-3 to TRBJ2-3; 11 bases are a match to TRBD2. The CDR3 consists of 17 residues. Germline V lookup: CDR1 MNHEY, CDR2 SVGEGT. Unmatched junction bases numbered 7, after V lost 2 bases and J lost 3 bases. The CDR3 DNA reads TGTGCCAGCAGTTACCCTTATAGCGGGGGGGCAACAGATACGCAGTATTTT. Translating gives CASSYPYSGGATDTQYF.

This sequence joins TRBV7-9 and TRBJ1-4; 9 nucleotides align to TRBD1. CDR3 length: 16 residues. V shed 4 bases and J 12 bases; nucleotides not matched to a gene: 15. The germline gives CDR1 SEHNR, CDR2 FQNEAQ (reference sequence). CDR3 in amino acids: CASSSVEGTGKIELFF. The CDR3, as DNA: TGTGCCAGCAGCTCTGTGGAAGGGACAGGGAAGATCGAACTGTTTTTT. The variable domain in full, completed from reference TRBV7-9 and TRBJ1-4, reads DTGVSQNPRHKITKRGQNVTFRCDPISEHNRLYWYRQTLGQGPEFLTYFQNEAQLEKSRLLSDRFSAERPKGSFSTLEIQRTEQGDSAMYLCASSSVEGTGKIELFFGSGTQLSVL.

V gene TRBV5-1 combines with J gene TRBJ1-1, with 7 positions matching TRBD1. J was trimmed by 4 bases and V by 0 bases; bases with no gene match: 6. CDR1 SGHRS and CDR2 YFSETQ come from the germline V gene. The CDR3 length is 15 residues. Here the CDR3 reads CASSLAPQGGTEAFF. The CDR3 bases are TGCGCCAGCAGCTTGGCCCCCCAGGGGGGCACTGAAGCTTTCTTT. Together with reference TRBV5-1 and TRBJ1-1, the CDR3 gives the full variable domain: KAGVTQTPRYLIKTRGQQVTLSCSPISGHRSVSWYQQTPGQGLQFLFEYFSETQRNKGNFPGRFSGRQFSNSRSEMNVSTLELGDSALYLCASSLAPQGGTEAFFGQGTRLTVV.

The V gene is TRBV24-1, the J gene TRBJ2-5; weak D call: TRBD2 (5 bases). The CDR3 is 13 residues long. Germline CDR1 reads KGHDR; CDR2 reads SFDVKD. Trimming pared 4 bases from V and 5 bases from J, leaving 10 bases between. In DNA, the CDR3 is TGTGCCACCAGTGAGCCATCGGGGGAGACCCAGTACTTC. It specifies CATSEPSGETQYF.

V usage is TRBV21-1 and J usage is TRBJ2-2; the table calls TRBD1, which could not be checked here. TRBV21-1 is classified as a pseudogene. The length of the CDR3 is 15 residues. CDR3 nucleotides: TGTGCCAGTGGAGTAATTCAGGGGGGCACCGGGGAGCTGTTTTTT. This encodes CASGVIQGGTGELFF.

The chain links TRBV6-5 to TRBJ1-1, with TRBD1 identical over 10 bases. The CDR3 has 14 residues. From germline, CDR1 is MNHEY and CDR2 SVGAGI. V gave up 6 bases and J gave up 8 bases; unmatched junction bases: 9. This chain's CDR3 is CASRSRTGGGEAFF. For the CDR3, the DNA is TGTGCCAGCAGGAGCCGGACAGGGGGTGGGGAAGCTTTCTTT.

This CDR3 is CASSPPRGETQYF. CDR3 in DNA: TGTGCCAGCTCACCACCTAGGGGAGAGACCCAGTACTTC. The chain is built from TRBV18 and TRBJ2-5; possibly TRBD1 for D (5 bases). Germline V lookup: CDR1 KGHSH, CDR2 LQKENI. With 0 bases removed from V and 4 bases from J, the gap between germline ends came to 6 bases. CDR3 length: 13 residues.

The rearrangement joins TRBV5-4 to TRBJ2-2, with TRBD1 identical over 8 bases. CDR1 and CDR2 from the germline V gene are SGHNT and YYREEE (reference sequence). The V and J ends lost 3 bases and 8 bases, in that order; junction bases with no gene match: 3. CDR3 length: 13 amino acids. This chain's CDR3 is CASSSGQGGELFF. In DNA, the CDR3 is TGTGCCAGCAGCTCAGGACAGGGAGGGGAGCTGTTTTTT.